This T cell receptor beta chain originates from a study of T-cell reconstitution after alpha-beta-depleted transplantation in children. Construction of the TCRbeta library involved unique molecular identifiers. Using its own MiXCR run on the PCR reads, TCRdb lists one record per CDR3 protein. In the table there are around 600,000 distinct CDR3 sequences, 15% to 20% of which are singletons. The V gene lost 0 bases and the J gene lost 3 bases, with 15 bases spanning the gap. Germline CDR1 and CDR2: DFQATT and SNEGSKA (reference sequence). This CDR3 has 15 amino acids. This clonotype was counted at least ten times.

Specimen: PBMCs from the stem cell graft donor, collected from the stem cell graft. The chain links TRBV20-1 to TRBJ2-7; possible D gene TRBD1, 5 bases. The sequence was obtained from a human donor who donated a stem cell graft to a child with acute myeloid leukemia. The CDR3 DNA reads TGCAGTGCTAGAGATCGCCAGGGAACCGGCTACGAGCAGTACTTC. Encoded protein: CSARDRQGTGYEQYF.